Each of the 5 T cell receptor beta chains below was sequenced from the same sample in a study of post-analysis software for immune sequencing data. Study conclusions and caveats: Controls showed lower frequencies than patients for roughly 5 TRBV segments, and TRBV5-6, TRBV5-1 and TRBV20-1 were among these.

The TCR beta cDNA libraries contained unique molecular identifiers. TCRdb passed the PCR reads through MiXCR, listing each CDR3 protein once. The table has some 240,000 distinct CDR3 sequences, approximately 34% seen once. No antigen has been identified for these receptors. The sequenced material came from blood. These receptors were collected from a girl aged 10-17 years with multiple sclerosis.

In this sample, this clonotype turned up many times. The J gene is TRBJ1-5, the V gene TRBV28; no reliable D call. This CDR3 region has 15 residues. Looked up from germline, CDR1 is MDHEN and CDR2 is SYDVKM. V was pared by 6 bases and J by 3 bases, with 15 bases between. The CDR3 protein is CASRLREWVNQPQHF. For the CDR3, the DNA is TGTGCCAGCAGGTTACGGGAGTGGGTCAATCAGCCCCAGCATTTT.

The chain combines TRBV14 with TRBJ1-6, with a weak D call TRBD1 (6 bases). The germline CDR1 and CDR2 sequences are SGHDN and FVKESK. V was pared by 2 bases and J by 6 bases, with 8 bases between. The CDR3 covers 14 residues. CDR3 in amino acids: CASSQTGFNSPLHF. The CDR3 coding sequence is TGTGCCAGCAGCCAAACAGGGTTTAATTCACCCCTCCACTTT.

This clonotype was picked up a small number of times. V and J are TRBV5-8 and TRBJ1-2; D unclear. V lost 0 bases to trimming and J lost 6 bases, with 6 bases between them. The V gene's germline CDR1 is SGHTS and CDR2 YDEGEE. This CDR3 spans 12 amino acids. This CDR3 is CASSLVINGYTF. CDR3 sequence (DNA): TGTGCCAGCAGCTTGGTCATCAATGGCTACACCTTC.

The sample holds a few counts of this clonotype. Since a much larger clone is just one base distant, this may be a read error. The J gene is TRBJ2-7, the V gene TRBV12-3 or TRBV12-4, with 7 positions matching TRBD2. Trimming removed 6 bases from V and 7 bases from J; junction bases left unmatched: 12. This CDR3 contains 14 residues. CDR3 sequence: CASRGTSDYNEQYF. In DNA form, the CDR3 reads TGTGCCAGCAGAGGCACTAGCGATTACAATGAGCAGTACTTC.

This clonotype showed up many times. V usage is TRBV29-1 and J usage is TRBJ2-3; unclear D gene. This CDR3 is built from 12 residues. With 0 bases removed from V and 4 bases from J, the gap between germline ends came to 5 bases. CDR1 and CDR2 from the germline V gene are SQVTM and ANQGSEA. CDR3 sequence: CSVEDRSDTQYF. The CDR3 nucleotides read TGCAGCGTTGAAGATCGGTCAGATACGCAGTATTTT.